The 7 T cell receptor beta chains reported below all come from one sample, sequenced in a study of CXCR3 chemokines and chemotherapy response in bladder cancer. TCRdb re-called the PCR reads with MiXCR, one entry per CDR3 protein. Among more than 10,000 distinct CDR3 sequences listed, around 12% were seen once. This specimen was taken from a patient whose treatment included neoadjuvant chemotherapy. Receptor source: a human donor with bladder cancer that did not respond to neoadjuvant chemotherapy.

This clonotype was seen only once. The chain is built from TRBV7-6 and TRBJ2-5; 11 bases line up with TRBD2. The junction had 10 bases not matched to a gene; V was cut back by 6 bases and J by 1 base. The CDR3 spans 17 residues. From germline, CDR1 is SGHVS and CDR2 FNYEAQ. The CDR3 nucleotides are TGTGCCAGCAGTCCAACAGCTAGCGGGGGGTTCCAAGAGACCCAGTACTTC. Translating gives CASSPTASGGFQETQYF. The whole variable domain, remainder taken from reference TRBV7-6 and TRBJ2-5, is GAGVSQSPRYKVTKRGQDVALRCDPISGHVSLYWYRQALGQGPEFLTYFNYEAQQDKSGLPNDRFSAERPEGSISTLTIQRTEQRDSAMYRCASSPTASGGFQETQYFGPGTRLLVL.

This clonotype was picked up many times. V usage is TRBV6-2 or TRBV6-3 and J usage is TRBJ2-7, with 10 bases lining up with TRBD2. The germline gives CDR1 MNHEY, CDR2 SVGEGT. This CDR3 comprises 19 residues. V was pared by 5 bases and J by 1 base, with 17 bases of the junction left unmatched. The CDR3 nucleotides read TGTGCCAGCAGTCCCCGGACTAGCGGCTACGACGGGAGATCCTACGAGCAGTACTTC. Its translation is CASSPRTSGYDGRSYEQYF.

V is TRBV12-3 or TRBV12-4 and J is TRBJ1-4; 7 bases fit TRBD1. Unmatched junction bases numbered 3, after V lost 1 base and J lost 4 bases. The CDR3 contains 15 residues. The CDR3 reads CASSLGTGYNEKLFF. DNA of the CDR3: TGTGCCAGCAGTTTAGGGACAGGCTATAATGAAAAACTGTTTTTT.

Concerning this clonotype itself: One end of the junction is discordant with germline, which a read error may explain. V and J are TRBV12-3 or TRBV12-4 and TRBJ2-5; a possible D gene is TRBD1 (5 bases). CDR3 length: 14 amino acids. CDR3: CACSLGHYLETQYF. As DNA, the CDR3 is TGTGCCTGCAGTTTAGGACATTACCTAGAGACCCAGTACTTC.

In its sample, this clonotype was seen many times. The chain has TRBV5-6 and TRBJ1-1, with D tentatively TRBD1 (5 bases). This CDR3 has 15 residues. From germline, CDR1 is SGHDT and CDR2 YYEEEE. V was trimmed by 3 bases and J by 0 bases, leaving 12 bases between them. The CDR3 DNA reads TGTGCCAGCAGCTCCCGGGGCATCATGAACACTGAAGCTTTCTTT. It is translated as CASSSRGIMNTEAFF.

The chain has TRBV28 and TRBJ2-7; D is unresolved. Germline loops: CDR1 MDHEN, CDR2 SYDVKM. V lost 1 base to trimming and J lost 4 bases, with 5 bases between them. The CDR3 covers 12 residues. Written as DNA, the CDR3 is TGTGCCAGCAGTTTATTCGGATACGAGCAGTACTTC. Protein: CASSLFGYEQYF.

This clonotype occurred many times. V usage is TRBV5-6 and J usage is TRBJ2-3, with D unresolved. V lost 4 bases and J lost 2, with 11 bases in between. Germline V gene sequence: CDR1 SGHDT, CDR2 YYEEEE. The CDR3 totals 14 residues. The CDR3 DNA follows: TGTGCCAGCAGCCCACAAAGGGTCACAGATACGCAGTATTTT. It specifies CASSPQRVTDTQYF.